Below are 22 T cell receptor beta chains sequenced from a single sample in a study of T cell repertoires in cytomegalovirus infection. A single record per CDR3 protein comes from TCRdb applying MiXCR to the reads. The sample includes 510,000 or so distinct CDR3 sequences, 26% seen only once; the top ten take under 15%. Sample: PBMCs. These receptors all come from a human donor in good health (CMV status not recorded). Some clones in this sample may be carry-over from other donors' samples.

CDR3 DNA: TGTGCCAGCAGTCGACAGGGCTCTGGGGCCAACGTCCTGACTTTC. It specifies CASSRQGSGANVLTF. The chain is built from TRBV7-3 and TRBJ2-6; 7 nucleotides agree with TRBD1. CDR1 and CDR2 (germline): SGHTA, FQGTGA. This CDR3 contains 15 residues. The ends lost 6 bases at V and 0 bases at J; junction bases unmatched: 2.

The chain has TRBV20-1 and TRBJ1-1, with 9 bases lining up with TRBD1. Trimming at V came to 4 bases and at J to 1 base, leaving 4 bases not matched to a gene. This CDR3 has 14 residues. Germline V CDR1 and CDR2: DFQATT, SNEGSKA (reference sequence). CDR3 residues: CSATHRGPNTEAFF. Written as DNA, the CDR3 is TGCAGTGCTACCCACAGGGGGCCGAACACTGAAGCTTTCTTT.

J is TRBJ2-4 and V is TRBV6-5; perhaps TRBD1 as D (6 bases). The length of the CDR3 is 13 residues. V dropped 6 bases and J dropped 8 bases, with 14 bases sitting between them. CDR1 is MNHEY, CDR2 SVGAGI, per germline. CDR3 loop: CASSPHRDHIQYF. CDR3 bases: TGTGCCAGCAGCCCTCACAGGGATCACATTCAGTACTTC.

The chain is built from TRBV28 and TRBJ2-1; 10 positions agree with TRBD2. With 0 bases clipped from V and 8 bases from J, the junction kept 7 bases outside the gene matches. Germline-derived CDR1 and CDR2 are MDHEN and SYDVKM. The CDR3 consists of 16 residues. CDR3 loop: CASSLWSSGRMDEQFF. The DNA for the CDR3 is TGTGCCAGCAGTTTATGGTCTAGCGGGAGAATGGATGAGCAGTTCTTC.

The chain carries TRBV24-1 and TRBJ2-2, with 8 bases aligning to TRBD2. CDR1 is KGHDR, CDR2 SFDVKD, per germline. With 4 bases clipped from V and 3 bases from J, the junction kept 6 bases outside the gene matches. This CDR3 contains 16 residues. CDR3 sequence (DNA): TGTGCCACCAGTGACCTCGGGACTAGGGACACCGGGGAGCTGTTTTTT. Translated: CATSDLGTRDTGELFF.

This clonotype was observed a few times. The chain is built from TRBV5-4 and TRBJ2-1; 11 nucleotides match TRBD2. CDR1 is SGHNT, CDR2 YYREEE, per germline (reference sequence). The CDR3 contains 15 residues. Trimming removed 4 bases from V and 4 bases from J; junction bases left unmatched: 4. The CDR3, as DNA: TGTGCCAGCAGCAAGACTAGCGGGACTTACAATGAGCAGTTCTTC. Translating gives CASSKTSGTYNEQFF. The variable domain in full, with the rest retrieved from reference TRBV5-4 and TRBJ2-1, is ETGVTQSPTHLIKTRGQQVTLRCSSQSGHNTVSWYQQALGQGPQFIFQYYREEENGRGNFPPRFSGLQFPNYSSELNVNALELDDSALYLCASSKTSGTYNEQFFGPGTRLTVL.

CDR3 nucleotide sequence: TGTGCCAGCAGCTTAGATCCCTCGAGGGACGCTACAATGAAGTTCTTC. It encodes CASSLDPSRDATMKFF. This sequence joins TRBV11-2 and TRBJ2-1; either TRBD1 or TRBD2 may fit D (5 bases each). Germline V gene sequence: CDR1 SGHAT, CDR2 FQNNGV. The CDR3 is 16 amino acids. Trimming pared 0 bases from V and 14 bases from J, leaving 23 bases between.

This clonotype was recorded at least ten times. The rearrangement joins TRBV7-2 to TRBJ1-1; unclear D gene. The CDR3 length is 14 residues. CDR1 and CDR2 from the germline V gene are SGHTA and FQGNSA. The V and J ends lost 5 bases and 3 bases respectively, with 13 bases between them. Written as DNA, the CDR3 is TGTGCCAGCAGCCATGGCGTGACGGACACTGAAGCTTTCTTT. Amino acids: CASSHGVTDTEAFF.

This clonotype has a single count. This could be a read error, since a much larger clone is one nucleotide away. The genes are TRBV7-2 and TRBJ2-1; D remains ambiguous. The CDR3 consists of 13 residues. Trimming pared 5 bases from V and 10 bases from J, leaving 15 bases between. From germline, CDR1 is SGHTA and CDR2 FQGNSA. The CDR3 loop reads CASSAQLVGEQFF. DNA for the CDR3: TGTGCCAGCAGCGCACAGCTAGTGGGAGAGCAGTTCTTC.

CDR3 loop: CASREGRFGGGEQYF. DNA of the CDR3: TGTGCCAGCAGGGAGGGACGATTTGGGGGGGGCGAGCAGTACTTC. V usage is TRBV12-3 or TRBV12-4 and J usage is TRBJ2-7, with TRBD2 matching over 7 bases. The CDR3 consists of 15 residues. Trimming at V came to 6 bases and at J to 6 bases, leaving 14 bases not matched to a gene.

This chain joins TRBV9 and TRBJ2-7; 11 bases map to TRBD2. Trimming removed 4 bases from V and 9 bases from J; junction bases left unmatched: 12. The CDR3 contains 15 residues. The germline V gene has CDR1 SGDLS and CDR2 YYNGEE. The CDR3 region has the DNA TGTGCCAGCAGCCCGAGACTAGCGGGACTTAGAGGGCAGTACTTC. Translating gives CASSPRLAGLRGQYF.

The sample holds many counts of this clonotype. The chain employs TRBV7-2 and TRBJ2-7; 9 bases agree with TRBD1. The CDR3 length is 14 residues. Per germline, CDR1 SGHTA and CDR2 FQGNSA. J was trimmed by 7 bases and V by 4 bases; bases with no gene match: 8. CDR3 region: CASSYPGQGREQYF. CDR3 nucleotide sequence: TGTGCCAGCAGCTATCCGGGACAGGGCCGAGAGCAGTACTTC.

J is TRBJ2-7 and V is TRBV11-2, with 8 bases that match TRBD2. There are 14 residues in the CDR3. V lost 0 bases and J lost 2; bases outside the gene matches: 0. CDR1 and CDR2 (germline): SGHAT, FQNNGV. The CDR3 sequence is CASSLELAAYEQYV. CDR3 nucleotide sequence: TGTGCCAGCAGCTTAGAACTAGCGGCCTACGAGCAGTACGTC.

This clonotype was seen many times. This chain links TRBV7-8 with TRBJ2-5, with D perhaps matching TRBD2 (5 bases). The V and J ends lost 2 bases and 4 bases respectively, with 14 bases between them. The CDR3 has 15 residues. Germline V gene data show CDR1 as SGHVS and CDR2 as FQNEAQ. CDR3 bases: TGTGCCAGCAGCTTAAGGGTGGGAGAGGGAGAGACCCAGTACTTC. It translates to CASSLRVGEGETQYF. Full variable domain (missing parts from reference TRBV7-8 and TRBJ2-5): GAGVSQSPRYKVAKRGQDVALRCDPISGHVSLFWYQQALGQGPEFLTYFQNEAQLDKSGLPSDRFFAERPEGSVSTLKIQRTQQEDSAVYLCASSLRVGEGETQYFGPGTRLLVL.

This clonotype was counted at least ten times. The gene calls are TRBV7-2 and TRBJ2-1; 7 positions match TRBD1. Germline CDR1 SGHTA, CDR2 FQGNSA. Trimming cost V 3 bases and J 1 base; bases outside gene matches: 3. The CDR3 has 15 residues. CDR3 residues: CASSLTGSSYNEQFF. CDR3 nucleotide sequence: TGTGCCAGCAGCTTGACAGGGTCGTCCTACAATGAGCAGTTCTTC.

CDR3 amino acids: CASSQDRAGRQPQHF. Written as DNA, the CDR3 is TGCGCCAGCAGCCAAGATCGAGCCGGGAGGCAGCCCCAGCATTTT. V is TRBV4-1 and J is TRBJ1-5; D gene uncertain. Germline V gene sequence: CDR1 MGHRA, CDR2 YSYEKL. V shed 0 bases and J shed 7 bases, with 13 bases lying between them. This CDR3 comprises 15 residues.

This clonotype has at least ten counts. The chain couples TRBV7-8 to TRBJ2-5; TRBD2 might be the D (6 bases). The CDR3 extends over 14 amino acids. Per the germline V gene, CDR1 is SGHVS and CDR2 is FQNEAQ. V lost 7 bases, J lost 4 bases, and 16 bases lay in between. CDR3 sequence: CASTTTRIRETQYF. In DNA, the CDR3 is TGTGCCAGCACGACGACTAGGATTAGAGAGACCCAGTACTTC.

The V and J genes are TRBV19 and TRBJ2-1; D is perhaps TRBD1 (5 bases). CDR3 length equals 16 residues. The germline V and J ends were trimmed by 4 bases and 8 bases, with 21 bases remaining between them. Germline CDR1 LNHDA, CDR2 SQIVND (reference sequence). CDR3 nucleotides: TGTGCCAGTAGTACCCTGGGGCGGAATTTACTGTATGAGCAGTTCTTC. Translating it yields CASSTLGRNLLYEQFF.

The chain couples TRBV20-1 to TRBJ2-3; 10 bases map to TRBD2. With 3 bases clipped from V and 6 bases from J, the junction kept 9 bases outside the gene matches. Germline CDR1 and CDR2: DFQATT and SNEGSKA (reference sequence). The length of the CDR3 is 15 residues. Written as DNA, the CDR3 is TGCAGTGCTAGTTCTAGCGGGAGAGAAGCGGATACGCAGTATTTT. Translation: CSASSSGREADTQYF.

This clonotype was counted between two and nine times. The chain uses TRBV12-3 or TRBV12-4 and TRBJ2-1; D tentatively fits TRBD1 or TRBD2 (5 bases each). The CDR3 sequence is 14 residues long. V was trimmed by 8 bases and J by 7 bases, leaving 18 bases between them. The CDR3 DNA reads TGTGCCAGCGGCCCCTCGGGGACCACTAATGAGCAGTTCTTC. Encoded protein: CASGPSGTTNEQFF.

V is TRBV15 and J is TRBJ2-5; D gene ambiguous. Trimming took off 3 bases at V and 5 bases at J, with 22 bases between the two ends. There are 17 residues in the CDR3. Germline values: CDR1 LNHNV, CDR2 YYDKDF (reference sequence). The CDR3 DNA sequence: TGTGCCACCAGCAGGGATCTCCTCGTGCGCCTTGGGGAGACCCAGTACTTC. As protein: CATSRDLLVRLGETQYF.

Turning to this clonotype: A much larger clonotype is one base distant, so this may be a read error. The chain combines TRBV7-2 with TRBJ2-3; no definite D call. Per the germline V gene, CDR1 is SGHTA and CDR2 is FQGNSA. The CDR3 runs 13 residues. The DNA for the CDR3 is TGTGCCAGCAGCTTATCGGCCACAGATACGCAGTCTTTT. Translated, it gives CASSLSATDTQSF.